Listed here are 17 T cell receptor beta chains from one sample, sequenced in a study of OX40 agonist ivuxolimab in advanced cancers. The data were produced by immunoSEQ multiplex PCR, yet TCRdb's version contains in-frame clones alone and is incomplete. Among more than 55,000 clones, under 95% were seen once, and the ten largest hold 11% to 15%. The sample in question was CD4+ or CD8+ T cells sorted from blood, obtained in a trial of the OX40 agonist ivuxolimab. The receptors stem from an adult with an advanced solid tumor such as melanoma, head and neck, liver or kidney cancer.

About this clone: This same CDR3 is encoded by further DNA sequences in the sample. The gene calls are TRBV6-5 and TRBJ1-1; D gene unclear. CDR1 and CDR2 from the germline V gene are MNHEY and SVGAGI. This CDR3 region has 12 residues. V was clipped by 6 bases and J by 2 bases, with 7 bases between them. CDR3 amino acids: CASSPPNTEAFF. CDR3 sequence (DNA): TGTGCCAGCAGCCCGCCAAACACTGAAGCTTTCTTT.

The DNA for the CDR3 is TGCAGTGCTGGACTAGCGGAGACCCAGTACTTC. It yields the protein CSAGLAETQYF. V is TRBV20-1 and J is TRBJ2-5; 9 positions match TRBD2. CDR1 is DFQATT, CDR2 SNEGSKA, per germline (reference sequence). The ends lost 5 bases at V and 5 bases at J; junction bases unmatched: 0. This CDR3 is built from 11 residues.

The CDR3 loop reads CASQGLFTYEQYF. The DNA of the CDR3 is TGTGCCAGCCAAGGACTGTTCACCTACGAGCAGTACTTC. This chain connects TRBV6-5 to TRBJ2-7, with D maybe TRBD2 (5 bases). Germline CDR1 reads MNHEY; CDR2 reads SVGAGI. The CDR3 sequence is 13 residues long. Trimming stripped 8 bases from V and 2 bases from J, with 13 bases between.

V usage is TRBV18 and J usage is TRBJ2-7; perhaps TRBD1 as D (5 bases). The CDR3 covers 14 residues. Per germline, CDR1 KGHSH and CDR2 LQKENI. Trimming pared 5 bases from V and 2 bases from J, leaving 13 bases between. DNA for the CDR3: TGTGCCAGCTCAGGCGGTAGGGGAACCTACGAGCAGTACTTC. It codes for CASSGGRGTYEQYF.

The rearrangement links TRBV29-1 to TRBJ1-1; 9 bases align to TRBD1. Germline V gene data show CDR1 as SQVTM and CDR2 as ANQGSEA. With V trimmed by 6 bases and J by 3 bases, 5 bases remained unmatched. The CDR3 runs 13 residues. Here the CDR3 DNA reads TGCAGCGTACCGGGACAGGGTTACACTGAAGCTTTCTTT. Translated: CSVPGQGYTEAFF.

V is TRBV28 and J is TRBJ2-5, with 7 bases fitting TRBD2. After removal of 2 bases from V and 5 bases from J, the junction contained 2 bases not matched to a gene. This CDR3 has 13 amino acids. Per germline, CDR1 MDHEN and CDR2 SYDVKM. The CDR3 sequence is CASSLAGDETQYF. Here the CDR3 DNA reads TGTGCCAGCAGTTTAGCGGGAGATGAGACCCAGTACTTC.

The CDR3 DNA is TGCGCCAGCGGGAAGGAGGGGTACGCGAACACCGGGGAGCTGTTTTTT. Protein sequence: CASGKEGYANTGELFF. The chain joins TRBV10-1 to TRBJ2-2, with D tentatively TRBD2 (6 bases). CDR3 length: 16 amino acids. The germline V gene has CDR1 WNHNN and CDR2 SYGVQD (reference sequence). The germline V and J ends were trimmed by 8 bases and 0 bases, with 16 bases remaining between them.

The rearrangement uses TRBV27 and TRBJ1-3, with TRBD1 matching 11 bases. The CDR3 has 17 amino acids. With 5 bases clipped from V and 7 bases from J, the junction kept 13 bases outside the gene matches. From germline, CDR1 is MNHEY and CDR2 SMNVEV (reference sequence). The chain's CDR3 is CASSLKWTGGDWNTIYF. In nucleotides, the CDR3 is TGTGCCAGCAGTCTAAAATGGACAGGGGGCGACTGGAACACCATATATTTT.

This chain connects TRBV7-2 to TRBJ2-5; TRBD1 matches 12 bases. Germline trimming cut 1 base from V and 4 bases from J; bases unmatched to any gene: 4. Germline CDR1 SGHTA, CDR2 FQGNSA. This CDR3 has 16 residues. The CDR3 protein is CASSLGGTGGLETQYF. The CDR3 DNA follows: TGTGCCAGCAGCTTAGGCGGGACAGGGGGCCTAGAGACCCAGTACTTC.

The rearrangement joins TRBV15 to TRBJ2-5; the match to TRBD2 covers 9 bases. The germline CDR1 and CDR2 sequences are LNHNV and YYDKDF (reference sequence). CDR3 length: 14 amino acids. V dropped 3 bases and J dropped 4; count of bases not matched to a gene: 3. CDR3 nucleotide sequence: TGTGCCACCAGCAGGGGGGGACTAGCAGAGACCCAGTACTTC. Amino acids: CATSRGGLAETQYF.

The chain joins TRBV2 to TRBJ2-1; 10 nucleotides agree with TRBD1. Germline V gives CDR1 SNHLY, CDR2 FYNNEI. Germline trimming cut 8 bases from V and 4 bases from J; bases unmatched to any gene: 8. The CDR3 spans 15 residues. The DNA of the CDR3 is TGTGCCAGCTGGCGGGACAGGGGACCATACAATGAGCAGTTCTTC. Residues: CASWRDRGPYNEQFF.

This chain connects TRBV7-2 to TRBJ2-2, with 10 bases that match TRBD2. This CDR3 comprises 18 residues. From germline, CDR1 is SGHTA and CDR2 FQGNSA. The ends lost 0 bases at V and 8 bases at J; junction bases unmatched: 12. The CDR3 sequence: CASSLASRLAGVAGELFF. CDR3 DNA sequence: TGTGCCAGCAGCTTAGCGAGTAGGCTAGCGGGAGTAGCAGGGGAGCTGTTTTTT.

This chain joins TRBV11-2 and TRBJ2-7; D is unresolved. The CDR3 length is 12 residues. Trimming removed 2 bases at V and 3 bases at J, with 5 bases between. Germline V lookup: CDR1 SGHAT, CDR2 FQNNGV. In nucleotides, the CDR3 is TGTGCCAGCAGCTTACTATACTACGAGCAGTACTTC. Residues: CASSLLYYEQYF.

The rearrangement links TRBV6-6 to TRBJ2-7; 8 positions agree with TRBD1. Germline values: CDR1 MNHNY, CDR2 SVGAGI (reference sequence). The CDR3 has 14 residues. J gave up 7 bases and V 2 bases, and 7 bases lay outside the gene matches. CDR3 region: CASSYAGQGGEQYF. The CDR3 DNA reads TGTGCCAGCAGTTACGCCGGACAGGGTGGTGAGCAGTACTTC.

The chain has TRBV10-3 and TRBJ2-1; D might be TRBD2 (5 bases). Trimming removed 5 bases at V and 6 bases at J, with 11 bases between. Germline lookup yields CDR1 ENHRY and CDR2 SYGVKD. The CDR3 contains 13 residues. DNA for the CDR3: TGTGCCATCAGTCCAGCGGCCATCAATGAGCAGTTCTTC. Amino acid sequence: CAISPAAINEQFF.

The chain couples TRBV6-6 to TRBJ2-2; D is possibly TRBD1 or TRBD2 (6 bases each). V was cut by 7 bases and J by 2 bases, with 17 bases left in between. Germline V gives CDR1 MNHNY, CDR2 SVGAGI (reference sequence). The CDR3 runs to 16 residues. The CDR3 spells CASIHGGQVNTGELFF. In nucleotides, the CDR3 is TGTGCCAGCATCCATGGGGGGCAGGTTAACACCGGGGAGCTGTTTTTT.

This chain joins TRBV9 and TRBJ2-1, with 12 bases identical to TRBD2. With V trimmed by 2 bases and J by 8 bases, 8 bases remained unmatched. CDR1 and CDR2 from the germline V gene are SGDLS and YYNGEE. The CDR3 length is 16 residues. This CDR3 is CASSVAGTSGPDEQFF. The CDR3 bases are TGTGCCAGCAGCGTTGCCGGGACTAGCGGGCCTGATGAGCAGTTCTTC.